This T cell receptor (beta chain) was observed in a study of T cell responses to AZD1222 COVID-19 vaccine. As to this clone: Its antigen remains unidentified.

Study-level points and caveats: Among AZD1222 vaccinees, only six were seropositive at baseline.

Profiling relied on immunoSEQ multiplex PCR, and the TCRdb table lists in-frame clones only, not all of them. The table shows some 64,000 clones, with 80% to 95% occurring only once. With 4 bases removed from V and 7 bases from J, the gap between germline ends came to 10 bases. Germline CDR1 reads SQVTM; CDR2 reads ANQGSEA. The CDR3 consists of 11 residues. The chain joins TRBV29-1 to TRBJ1-1; possible D gene TRBD1, 5 bases. The source is an adult who received the MenACWY meningococcal vaccine as a control. The sequenced sample was peripheral blood, obtained 28 days after the second dose of the MenACWY control vaccine. In nucleotides, the CDR3 is TGCAGCGTTGGACAGAACGGTGAAGCTTTCTTT. Its protein is CSVGQNGEAFF.